These 9 T cell receptor beta chains were sequenced from one sample in a study of CD8+ T cells in alopecia areata. It was cDNA, reverse transcribed from extracted RNA, that served as the sequencing template. The table came from immunoSEQ multiplex PCR; TCRdb's copy has only in-frame clones and leaves some out. This sample has around 34,000 clones, with around three fifths found just once. The sequencing sample was made of NKG2D-high CD8+ T cells sorted from blood. These receptors came from a human donor with alopecia areata.

The chain carries TRBV2 and TRBJ2-7; 11 bases agree with TRBD2. Looked up from germline, CDR1 is SNHLY and CDR2 is FYNNEI. Trimming cost V 7 bases and J 9 bases; bases outside gene matches: 11. This CDR3 has 14 residues. This chain's CDR3 is CASTSLAGASAQYF. DNA for the CDR3: TGTGCCAGCACCTCACTAGCGGGGGCCTCCGCGCAGTACTTC. Full variable domain (outside the CDR3, taken from reference TRBV2 and TRBJ2-7): EPEVTQTPSHQVTQMGQEVILRCVPISNHLYFYWYRQILGQKVEFLVSFYNNEISEKSEIFDDQFSVERPDGSNFTLKIRSTKLEDSAMYFCASTSLAGASAQYFGPGTRLTVT.

The chain carries TRBV9 and TRBJ1-1; the D gene is possibly TRBD1 (6 bases). V lost 4 bases to trimming and J lost 11 bases, with 18 bases between them. The CDR3 covers 13 residues. Germline-derived CDR1 and CDR2 are SGDLS and YYNGEE. The CDR3 sequence: CASSSQVAGAAFF. The DNA of the CDR3 is TGTGCCAGCAGCAGCCAGGTAGCGGGGGCGGCTTTCTTT.

The rearrangement links TRBV19 to TRBJ2-4; 9 nucleotides line up with TRBD1. The CDR3 has 19 amino acids. The junction had 16 bases not matched to a gene; V was cut back by 4 bases and J by 3 bases. Looked up from germline, CDR1 is LNHDA and CDR2 is SQIVND (reference sequence). CDR3 region: CASSSAGTGPSKFKNIQYF. CDR3 sequence (DNA): TGTGCCAGTAGTAGCGCCGGGACAGGGCCCTCGAAATTCAAAAACATTCAGTACTTC.

This sequence joins TRBV19 and TRBJ1-5; D not certain. From germline, CDR1 is LNHDA and CDR2 SQIVND (reference sequence). V lost 9 bases, J lost 1 base, and 13 bases lay in between. The CDR3 has 14 residues. The CDR3 is CASQFGYSNQPQHF. For the CDR3, the DNA is TGTGCCAGCCAATTCGGTTACAGCAATCAGCCCCAGCATTTT.

The chain combines TRBV30 with TRBJ2-7; unclear D gene. CDR1 is GTSNPN, CDR2 SVGIG, per germline (reference sequence). This CDR3 contains 12 residues. The ends were cut back, 0 bases at V and 2 bases at J, with 5 bases in the middle. CDR3 sequence: CAWSVGAYEQYF. CDR3 sequence (DNA): TGTGCCTGGAGTGTGGGCGCCTACGAGCAGTACTTC.

The chain is built from TRBV30 and TRBJ2-7; D is unclear. Germline V gene lookup returns CDR1 GTSNPN and CDR2 SVGIG (reference sequence). This CDR3 comprises 15 residues. V was clipped by 0 bases and J by 3 bases, with 15 bases between them. The CDR3 is CAWSVLTKPHYEQYF. The CDR3 DNA is TGTGCCTGGAGTGTCCTGACGAAGCCCCACTACGAGCAGTACTTC.

This clone turned up a few times. The rearrangement links TRBV7-9 to TRBJ2-2; 10 bases are shared with TRBD2. V dropped 4 bases and J dropped 3; count of bases not matched to a gene: 11. Germline V gene lookup returns CDR1 SEHNR and CDR2 FQNEAQ (reference sequence). CDR3 length: 18 amino acids. The DNA for the CDR3 is TGTGCCAGCAGCTCCCCTCGGACTAGCGGAGGCTACACCGGGGAGCTGTTTTTT. Amino acids: CASSSPRTSGGYTGELFF.

The V and J genes are TRBV5-5 and TRBJ2-2; D uncertain. Trimming pared 1 base from V and 4 bases from J, leaving 11 bases between. The germline gives CDR1 SGHKS, CDR2 YYEKEE (reference sequence). The CDR3 sequence is 15 residues long. As DNA, the CDR3 is TGTGCCAGCAGCTTGTGGCTCCTCAGCACCGGGGAGCTGTTTTTT. Its protein is CASSLWLLSTGELFF.

The chain carries TRBV4-3 and TRBJ1-4, with TRBD1 as a possible D gene (5 bases). From germline, CDR1 is LGHNA and CDR2 YSLEER. Trimming removed 3 bases at V and 4 bases at J, with 18 bases between. The CDR3 is 17 residues long. The CDR3 sequence: CASSQAVWGRDNEKLFF. In DNA form, the CDR3 reads TGCGCCAGCAGCCAGGCAGTGTGGGGACGGGATAATGAAAAACTGTTTTTT.